What follows are 14 T cell receptor beta chains derived from one specimen sequenced in a study of regulatory T cells in long-lasting Graves disease. The time point was: newly diagnosed GD, antithyroid drugs for less than 3 months. With RNA extracted from PBMCs as input, the TCR library was made. According to the study, TCR beta libraries were built with iRepertoire HTBI primers and CDR3-region Arm-PCR. MiXCR was run by TCRdb on the multiplex PCR reads, yielding one entry per CDR3 protein. Of more than 300,000 distinct CDR3 sequences listed, around 11% were seen once; the top ten hold 15% to 20%. The same data also went into a second study, on T cells in Graves' hyperthyroidism and ophthalmopathy.

Source: peripheral blood mononuclear cells (PBMCs), taken at new diagnosis, from a patient treated with antithyroid drugs. The origin of the receptors is a woman aged 18-29 years with Graves disease.

This clonotype was detected ten times or more. An end of the junction does not agree with germline; a read error may underlie this. The chain employs TRBV11-2 and TRBJ2-3; unclear D gene. Germline assignment: CDR1 SGHAT and CDR2 FQNNGV. The CDR3 consists of 19 residues. The CDR3 region has the DNA TGCGCCAGCAGCCAGACCCCGCTTGGACGAACTGGGAACACAGATACGCAGTATTTT. Amino acids: CASSQTPLGRTGNTDTQYF.

This clonotype was seen many times. This chain connects TRBV20-1 to TRBJ2-3, with a weak D call TRBD2 (5 bases). The CDR3 extends over 16 amino acids. Trimming stripped 0 bases from V and 4 bases from J, with 17 bases between. CDR1 and CDR2 (germline): DFQATT, SNEGSKA (reference sequence). DNA of the CDR3: TGCAGTGCTAGAGATCTATTATGGGGAGCGGCAGATACGCAGTATTTT. Translating gives CSARDLLWGAADTQYF.

The gene calls are TRBV12-3 or TRBV12-4 and TRBJ1-5; D ambiguous. V was pared by 3 bases and J by 4 bases, with 7 bases between. CDR3 length equals 13 residues. The CDR3 nucleotides read TGTGCCAGCAGTTTTGGGAGAAATCAGCCCCAGCATTTT. It specifies CASSFGRNQPQHF.

As concerns this clonotype: With a much larger clone just one base away, this may be a read error. This chain connects TRBV15 to TRBJ1-2; D gene uncertain. CDR3 length equals 14 residues. CDR1 is LNHNV and CDR2 is YYDKDF in the germline V gene (reference sequence). V dropped 3 bases and J dropped 8 bases, with 16 bases sitting between them. CDR3 DNA: TGTGCCACCAGCAGCACCCTCAGTGGTCGAGGCTACACCTTC. This sequence encodes CATSSTLSGRGYTF.

The table lists this clonotype with many counts. This sequence joins TRBV18 and TRBJ2-3; D gene unclear. With 3 bases removed from V and 4 bases from J, the gap between germline ends came to 11 bases. From germline, CDR1 is KGHSH and CDR2 LQKENI. This CDR3 comprises 14 residues. The CDR3 spells CASSPITSADTQYF. The CDR3 nucleotides are TGTGCCAGCTCACCCATTACGAGCGCAGATACGCAGTATTTT. The full variable domain, rest sourced from reference TRBV18 and TRBJ2-3, is NAGVMQNPRHLVRRRGQEARLRCSPMKGHSHVYWYRQLPEEGLKFMVYLQKENIIDESGMPKERFSAEFPKEGPSILRIQQVVRGDSAAYFCASSPITSADTQYFGPGTRLTVL.

This clonotype was detected only a few times. The gene calls are TRBV9 and TRBJ2-1, with D tentatively TRBD1 or TRBD2 (5 bases each). The CDR3 sequence is 16 residues long. V was pared by 4 bases and J by 2 bases, with 16 bases between. Germline V lookup: CDR1 SGDLS, CDR2 YYNGEE. The CDR3 nucleotides are TGTGCCAGCAGCACCTCCGGGACCCCGGCCTACAATGAGCAGTTCTTC. Residues: CASSTSGTPAYNEQFF.

This chain joins TRBV11-2 and TRBJ1-6, with TRBD1 as a possible D gene (5 bases). V lost 7 bases and J 7 bases, leaving 11 bases between the germline ends. Germline CDR1 is SGHAT and CDR2 is FQNNGV. The CDR3 extends over 13 amino acids. The CDR3 nucleotides are TGTGCCAGCATGAAGGGGCCGAATTCACCCCTCCACTTT. It is translated as CASMKGPNSPLHF.

The J gene is TRBJ2-1, the V gene TRBV2; D remains ambiguous. The V gene's germline CDR1 is SNHLY and CDR2 FYNNEI. Between the trimmed V and J ends, which lost 8 bases and 10 bases, there was a span of 9 bases. The CDR3 contains 10 residues. For the CDR3, the DNA is TGTGCCAGCCGGTGGCGGGAGCAGTTCTTC. This sequence encodes CASRWREQFF.

This clonotype was detected ten times or more. The chain joins TRBV11-2 to TRBJ2-7; 7 positions agree with TRBD2. V was clipped by 5 bases and J by 3 bases; unmatched bases: 4. This CDR3 is 13 amino acids long. The germline V gene encodes CDR1 SGHAT and CDR2 FQNNGV. The DNA of the CDR3 is TGTGCCAGCAGCCTCAGCGGGAACTACGAGCAGTACTTC. It is translated as CASSLSGNYEQYF.

The V call is TRBV24-1, the J call TRBJ1-2; 8 bases match TRBD1. V was pared by 2 bases and J by 6 bases, with 7 bases of the junction left unmatched. Germline values: CDR1 KGHDR, CDR2 SFDVKD. The CDR3 consists of 15 residues. For the CDR3, the DNA is TGTGCCACCAGTGATTCGATGGACAGGGAGCATGGCTACACCTTC. Translating it yields CATSDSMDREHGYTF.

This clonotype was observed at least ten times. The chain combines TRBV28 with TRBJ2-5, with 7 positions matching TRBD2. With 6 bases clipped from V and 1 base from J, the junction kept 5 bases outside the gene matches. This CDR3 contains 14 residues. The V gene's germline CDR1 is MDHEN and CDR2 SYDVKM. The CDR3 nucleotides read TGTGCCAGCAGCCCCTCTAGCGGCCAAGAGACCCAGTACTTC. Translated, it gives CASSPSSGQETQYF.

This clonotype was recorded at least ten times. The chain has TRBV7-8 and TRBJ1-2; no clear D gene. CDR3 length: 16 amino acids. The V end was cut by 5 bases, the J end by 4 bases, with 20 bases between. Germline assignment: CDR1 SGHVS and CDR2 FQNEAQ. Here the CDR3 reads CASSPTRVLFGYGYTF. DNA for the CDR3: TGTGCCAGCAGCCCAACCCGGGTCCTCTTCGGCTATGGCTACACCTTC.

The chain recombines TRBV24-1 with TRBJ1-1; no clear D. The CDR3 is 13 amino acids. V dropped 7 bases and J dropped 1 base, with 9 bases sitting between them. Germline values: CDR1 KGHDR, CDR2 SFDVKD. The DNA of the CDR3 is TGTGCCACCAGCAGCTCGGGGAACACTGAAGCTTTCTTT. Translation gives CATSSSGNTEAFF.

The V call is TRBV5-1, the J call TRBJ2-5; D is uncertain. Trimming cost V 5 bases and J 5 bases, with 19 bases left between them. The V gene's germline CDR1 is SGHRS and CDR2 YFSETQ. CDR3 length equals 15 residues. CDR3 coding DNA: TGCGCCAGCAGTTTTGGAGTCGGTCGCGACGAGACCCAGTACTTC. Its protein product is CASSFGVGRDETQYF.